The 24 T cell receptor beta chains below come from one sample, sequenced in a study of blood T cell repertoires in COVID-19. Here immunoSEQ multiplex PCR was the method, and the copy in TCRdb shows in-frame clones only, minus some. The sample lists 220,000 or so clones; 85% to 90% were seen once. Specimen: PBMCs or T cells enriched from blood (not recorded which). Receptor source: a woman aged 18-29 years in a cohort exposed to, infected with or recovered from COVID-19 (not recorded which).

As to this clone: The junction and the germline gene differ at one end; a read error may be behind it. The rearrangement links TRBV16 to TRBJ2-7; D not resolved. Germline V lookup: CDR1 KGHSY, CDR2 FQNENV. The CDR3 length is 12 residues. Here the CDR3 DNA reads TGTGCCAGCAGCCAAATCACCGGTACTCTAATCTTC. The encoded protein is CASSQITGTLIF.

This chain uses TRBV27 with TRBJ1-6, with TRBD1 matching over 10 bases. The CDR3 is 15 residues long. V lost 2 bases, J lost 7 bases, and 2 bases stayed unmatched. Germline V CDR1 and CDR2: MNHEY, SMNVEV (reference sequence). The CDR3 sequence: CASSLPDRGNSPLHF. For the CDR3, the DNA is TGTGCCAGCAGTTTACCGGACAGGGGGAATTCACCCCTCCACTTT.

This chain joins TRBV6-5 and TRBJ1-2, with 8 bases aligning to TRBD1. The CDR3 has 13 residues. The germline CDR1 and CDR2 sequences are MNHEY and SVGAGI. Trimming at V came to 5 bases and at J to 7 bases, leaving 6 bases not matched to a gene. CDR3 sequence: CASSQDREGGYTF. Written as DNA, the CDR3 is TGTGCCAGCAGTCAGGACAGGGAAGGTGGCTACACCTTC.

The CDR3 sequence is CASSGGATDTQYF. In DNA form, the CDR3 reads TGTGCCAGTAGTGGGGGGGCGACAGATACGCAGTATTTT. The chain uses TRBV19 and TRBJ2-3; possible D gene TRBD2, 7 bases. The CDR3 is made up of 13 amino acids. V lost 5 bases to trimming and J lost 3 bases, with 9 bases between them. Germline assignment: CDR1 LNHDA and CDR2 SQIVND (reference sequence).

In this sample, this clone turned up once. This chain joins TRBV20-1 and TRBJ1-2; a possible D gene is TRBD1 (6 bases). CDR1 and CDR2 from the germline V gene are DFQATT and SNEGSKA (reference sequence). This CDR3 comprises 11 residues. V gave up 3 bases and J gave up 6 bases, with 8 bases separating them. The CDR3 coding sequence is TGCAGTGCTAGCCAGGGGAATGGCTACACCTTC. Its translation: CSASQGNGYTF.

The chain is built from TRBV19 and TRBJ2-7, with no clear D. V was shortened by 2 bases and J by 3 bases, with 11 bases between the two germline ends. The CDR3 consists of 14 residues. CDR1 is LNHDA, CDR2 SQIVND, per germline (reference sequence). The CDR3 sequence is CASSISPRFYEQYF. CDR3 in DNA: TGTGCCAGTAGTATATCCCCGCGATTCTACGAGCAGTACTTC.

The sample holds one count of this clone. The genes are TRBV19 and TRBJ1-2; 10 nucleotides align to TRBD1. The trim removed 5 bases at V and 7 bases at J, leaving 10 bases unmatched. The CDR3 spans 15 residues. Germline loops: CDR1 LNHDA, CDR2 SQIVND (reference sequence). CDR3 residues: CASSLRDRGFGGYTF. CDR3 in DNA: TGTGCCAGTAGTCTCAGGGACAGGGGATTCGGTGGCTACACCTTC.

A single count supports this clone. The rearrangement uses TRBV4-1 and TRBJ2-3; 9 bases agree with TRBD2. Germline lookup yields CDR1 MGHRA and CDR2 YSYEKL. Losses at the gene ends were 10 bases for V and 3 bases for J; bases not matched to a gene: 8. This CDR3 spans 14 amino acids. CDR3 coding DNA: TGCGCCACCCGCGCGGCGGGAGGGACAGATACGCAGTATTTT. Its translation: CATRAAGGTDTQYF.

This chain connects TRBV15 to TRBJ2-3; the match to TRBD2 covers 9 bases. Germline values: CDR1 LNHNV, CDR2 YYDKDF (reference sequence). The J segment lost 0 bases and the V segment lost 5 bases, leaving 9 bases of the junction unmatched. The CDR3 runs 17 residues. The CDR3 sequence is CATSARGGGISTDTQYF. The CDR3 region has the DNA TGTGCCACCAGCGCACGCGGGGGGGGTATTAGCACAGATACGCAGTATTTT.

This clone has more than one count but fewer than ten. The V gene is TRBV10-2, the J gene TRBJ1-5, with 7 nucleotides matching TRBD1. This CDR3 comprises 16 residues. After removal of 3 bases from V and 2 bases from J, the junction contained 7 bases not matched to a gene. The V gene's germline CDR1 is WSHSY and CDR2 SAAADI. CDR3 amino acids: CASSDEQGVGNQPQHF. The CDR3 DNA is TGCGCCAGCAGTGACGAGCAGGGGGTAGGCAATCAGCCCCAGCATTTT.

The genes are TRBV12-3 or TRBV12-4 and TRBJ1-5; D not resolved. V dropped 5 bases and J dropped 3 bases, with 8 bases sitting between them. The CDR3 length is 13 residues. CDR3 in amino acids: CASSARDNQPQHF. Written as DNA, the CDR3 is TGTGCCAGCAGTGCAAGAGACAATCAGCCCCAGCATTTT.

The chain recombines TRBV6-5 with TRBJ1-1; D possibly corresponds to TRBD1 (6 bases). The germline CDR1 and CDR2 sequences are MNHEY and SVGAGI. The CDR3 is 13 amino acids. V was pared by 7 bases and J by 3 bases, with 12 bases between. DNA of the CDR3: TGTGCCAGCACAGGGGCCGTAGACACTGAAGCTTTCTTT. Translation: CASTGAVDTEAFF.

This chain uses TRBV5-1 with TRBJ2-3, with 10 bases fitting TRBD2. The CDR3 sequence is 16 residues long. Trimming took 7 bases from V and 2 from J; bases not matched to a gene: 10. Germline loops: CDR1 SGHRS, CDR2 YFSETQ. CDR3 sequence (DNA): TGCGCCAGCGGCCAACCGGGACTAGCGCTCACAGATACGCAGTATTTT. Its translation: CASGQPGLALTDTQYF. Using reference TRBV5-1 and TRBJ2-3 for the parts outside the CDR3, the full variable domain is KAGVTQTPRYLIKTRGQQVTLSCSPISGHRSVSWYQQTPGQGLQFLFEYFSETQRNKGNFPGRFSGRQFSNSRSEMNVSTLELGDSALYLCASGQPGLALTDTQYFGPGTRLTVL.

Only a few counts were recorded for this clone. The J gene is TRBJ2-7, the V gene TRBV30; tentatively, D is TRBD2 (6 bases). Trimming left V 4 bases short and J 6 bases short, with 10 bases between. The CDR3 runs to 11 residues. Germline V CDR1 and CDR2: GTSNPN, SVGIG (reference sequence). The CDR3 sequence: CAWKVGGEQYF. The CDR3 DNA is TGTGCCTGGAAAGTCGGGGGCGAGCAGTACTTC.

The V call is TRBV27, the J call TRBJ2-7; tentative D call: TRBD2 (6 bases). This CDR3 comprises 15 residues. V lost 7 bases to trimming and J lost 5 bases, with 21 bases between them. Germline V gives CDR1 MNHEY, CDR2 SMNVEV (reference sequence). CDR3 in amino acids: CASTPGRGRVHEQYF. For the CDR3, the DNA is TGTGCCAGCACCCCCGGGCGGGGCCGCGTCCACGAGCAGTACTTC.

Turning to this clone: Different DNA sequences within this sample yield the same CDR3. The rearrangement uses TRBV27 and TRBJ2-7; D gene unclear. Germline V gene lookup returns CDR1 MNHEY and CDR2 SMNVEV (reference sequence). V shed 3 bases and J shed 0 bases, with 6 bases lying between them. The CDR3 extends over 13 amino acids. The CDR3 DNA reads TGTGCCAGCAGTTTTGGCGGCTCCTACGAGCAGTACTTC. Translated: CASSFGGSYEQYF.

The chain carries TRBV15 and TRBJ1-4; no firm D call. With 4 bases removed from V and 8 bases from J, the gap between germline ends came to 8 bases. CDR1 is LNHNV and CDR2 is YYDKDF in the germline V gene (reference sequence). The CDR3 consists of 12 residues. The CDR3 region has the DNA TGTGCCACCAGCACAACGGGGGAAAAACTGTTTTTT. Translated: CATSTTGEKLFF.

The chain couples TRBV6-5 to TRBJ1-6; D possibly corresponds to TRBD1 (6 bases). Germline lookup yields CDR1 MNHEY and CDR2 SVGAGI. This CDR3 has 14 amino acids. The V gene lost 2 bases and the J gene lost 7 bases, with 9 bases spanning the gap. The CDR3 coding sequence is TGTGCCAGCAGTTACGGAGGACAGAATTCACCCCTCCACTTT. Amino acid sequence: CASSYGGQNSPLHF.

V gene TRBV9 combines with J gene TRBJ2-1; possibly TRBD1 for D (6 bases). Trimming took 4 bases from V and 7 from J, leaving 15 bases between them. The germline gives CDR1 SGDLS, CDR2 YYNGEE. The CDR3 runs 14 residues. Here the CDR3 reads CASSSHREGNEQFF. CDR3 sequence (DNA): TGTGCCAGCAGCTCGCACAGGGAAGGAAATGAGCAGTTCTTC.

V usage is TRBV28 and J usage is TRBJ2-1; 9 nucleotides agree with TRBD2. This CDR3 is 16 amino acids long. Unmatched junction bases numbered 12, after V lost 3 bases and J lost 9 bases. The germline gives CDR1 MDHEN, CDR2 SYDVKM. CDR3 DNA sequence: TGTGCCAGCAGTTTGGTTGGCGGCGGGAGGGCTGGTGAGCAGTTCTTC. Translating it yields CASSLVGGGRAGEQFF.

This chain links TRBV4-2 with TRBJ2-5; weak D call: TRBD2 (6 bases). Germline values: CDR1 LGHNA, CDR2 YNFKEQ. Trimming shortened V by 0 bases and J by 7 bases, and 18 bases separated the two germline ends. This CDR3 has 16 amino acids. The CDR3 DNA follows: TGTGCCAGCAGCCAAGAGCACCCGTCTAGCGTGGTGACCCAGTACTTC. Residues: CASSQEHPSSVVTQYF.

This chain uses TRBV7-9 with TRBJ1-2; D might be TRBD1 (5 bases). CDR3 size: 14 residues. CDR1 SEHNR and CDR2 FQNEAQ come from the germline V gene (reference sequence). V was pared by 2 bases and J by 5 bases, with 12 bases between. The CDR3 region is CASSLPDREYGYTF. DNA for the CDR3: TGTGCCAGCAGCTTACCCGACAGAGAGTATGGCTACACCTTC.

This clone occurred a few times. The V gene is TRBV28, the J gene TRBJ1-4; D unclear. CDR1 is MDHEN, CDR2 SYDVKM, per germline. Trimming cost V 5 bases and J 5 bases, with 6 bases left between them. The CDR3 spans 12 residues. The CDR3: CASSSQNEKLFF. CDR3 nucleotides: TGTGCCAGCAGTAGCCAAAATGAAAAACTGTTTTTT.

The chain carries TRBV15 and TRBJ2-4; perhaps TRBD1 as D (5 bases). Germline CDR1 is LNHNV and CDR2 is YYDKDF (reference sequence). The V end lost 0 bases, the J end lost 5 bases, and 11 bases lay between the germline ends. CDR3 length equals 15 residues. The CDR3 DNA reads as TGTGCCACCAGCAGAGATCAGGGAAGGGAAAACATTCAGTACTTC. The encoded protein is CATSRDQGRENIQYF.